The 5 T cell receptor beta chains below all came from one sample that was sequenced in a study of OX40 agonist ivuxolimab in advanced cancers. Here immunoSEQ multiplex PCR was the method, and the copy in TCRdb shows in-frame clones only, minus some. The sample holds around 70,000 clones, roughly four fifths seen once. Sequencing was performed on CD4+ or CD8+ T cells sorted from blood, taken in a trial of the OX40 agonist ivuxolimab. Receptor source: an adult with an advanced solid tumor such as melanoma, head and neck, liver or kidney cancer.

The J gene is TRBJ2-1, the V gene TRBV5-6; possibly TRBD1 or TRBD2 for D (5 bases each). Germline V lookup: CDR1 SGHDT, CDR2 YYEEEE. Trimming removed 3 bases from V and 6 bases from J, with 19 bases in between. This CDR3 has 16 residues. The DNA for the CDR3 is TGTGCCAGCAGCTGGGGGACGATAAAGGTGTCCAATGAGCAGTTCTTC. Protein: CASSWGTIKVSNEQFF.

The rearrangement links TRBV11-2 to TRBJ2-1, with a weak D call TRBD2 (5 bases). Germline V gene sequence: CDR1 SGHAT, CDR2 FQNNGV. The CDR3 is made up of 15 amino acids. Between the trimmed V and J ends, which lost 4 bases and 2 bases, there was a span of 12 bases. The CDR3 loop reads CASSSSSPPYNEQFF. The CDR3 DNA is TGTGCCAGCAGCTCGTCTAGCCCTCCCTACAATGAGCAGTTCTTC.

The chain employs TRBV11-2 and TRBJ1-5, with 9 bases identical to TRBD1. The CDR3 has 15 amino acids. V was clipped by 5 bases and J by 6 bases; unmatched bases: 8. The germline gives CDR1 SGHAT, CDR2 FQNNGV. The CDR3 reads CASSPTTGGSQPQHF. The CDR3 DNA sequence: TGTGCCAGCAGCCCAACTACAGGGGGCTCTCAGCCCCAGCATTTT.

Comments on this clone: Other DNA sequences in this sample translate to the same CDR3. This chain uses TRBV6-5 with TRBJ2-5; no clear D. The CDR3 is 12 amino acids. CDR1 and CDR2 (germline): MNHEY, SVGAGI. Trimming took off 0 bases at V and 5 bases at J, with 4 bases between the two ends. Here the CDR3 DNA reads TGTGCCAGCAGTTACTCTGGGGAGACCCAGTACTTC. This gives the protein CASSYSGETQYF.

The chain recombines TRBV6-1 with TRBJ2-5; no reliable D call. The germline V gene has CDR1 MNHNS and CDR2 SASEGT. Trimming took 6 bases from V and 4 from J, leaving 15 bases between them. This CDR3 comprises 14 residues. The CDR3, as DNA: TGTGCCAGCAGACCTACAGCGTTCTCAGAGACCCAGTACTTC. It codes for CASRPTAFSETQYF.